This T cell receptor beta chain was obtained from a study of beta chain features in type 1 diabetes. Turning to this clone: Its specificity is unknown.

Expressed TCRB transcripts were sequenced because the entire RNA isolate underwent reverse transcription. Profiled with immunoSEQ multiplex PCR; TCRdb holds only in-frame clones, not every one. The sample holds fewer than 300,000 clones, around 9.9% seen once. Sorted populations all exceeded 95% purity. The V gene's germline CDR1 is SGHDN and CDR2 FVKESK. The CDR3 runs to 13 residues. V lost 0 bases and J lost 8, with 10 bases in between. Study-wide results and limits: A pattern of fewer insertions and more deletions at VDJ junctions was seen in type 1 diabetes patients. Shorter TCRB CDR3s, moderately but significantly so, were found in Type 1 diabetes patients in all four CD4+ subsets.

Source material: naive CD4+ T cells from blood. The clonotype originates from a man aged 25-45 years with type 1 diabetes. This sequence joins TRBV14 and TRBJ1-1; D not resolved. CDR3 coding DNA: TGTGCCAGCAGCCAAGATGCGCTAACCGAAGCTTTCTTT. As protein: CASSQDALTEAFF.